What follows are 9 T cell receptor beta chains derived from one specimen sequenced in a study of T cells in women clearing cervical HPV infection. The assay was immunoSEQ multiplex PCR, and TCRdb's table has in-frame clones only and misses some. This table lists tens of thousands of clones. Input material: blood buffy coat. The source of these receptors is a woman aged 18-70 years with a cervical HPV16 infection that either progressed to CIN3+ or cleared (not recorded which).

Note on this clone: Read sequence stops 3 residues before the CDR3 end, and the germline J gene provides the missing end. This sequence joins TRBV5-1 and TRBJ1-2, with a tentative D call TRBD1 (5 bases). Germline lookup yields CDR1 SGHRS and CDR2 YFSETQ. The CDR3 is 13 amino acids. The V end lost 5 bases, the J end lost 3 bases, and 11 bases lay between the germline ends. CDR3 bases read: TGCGCCAGCAGATACGGGGGGGACTATGGC. It specifies CASRYGGDYG. The CDR3 reads in full as CASRYGGDYGYTF.

Concerning this clone itself: The read ends 3 residues early relative to the CDR3; the germline J gene fills the gap. This chain links TRBV20-1 with TRBJ2-1; 7 bases agree with TRBD1. Germline V lookup: CDR1 DFQATT, CDR2 SNEGSKA (reference sequence). The CDR3 covers 15 residues. V was clipped by 4 bases and J by 7 bases; unmatched bases: 13. The CDR3 here is CSANPGTDIGNEQFF. Partial CDR3 DNA: TGCAGTGCTAACCCCGGGACAGACATAGGGAATGAG.

Comment on this clone: Coverage ceases 3 residues before the CDR3 finishes, and the germline J gene fills in the end. V and J are TRBV20-1 and TRBJ2-3, with 8 bases that match TRBD1. Germline CDR1 is DFQATT and CDR2 is SNEGSKA (reference sequence). This CDR3 is built from 14 residues. CDR3 DNA, as far as it was read: TGCAGTGCTAGCAGGGGGACAGGCAATCAGCCG. Residues: CSASRGTGNQP. The entire CDR3 sequence reads CSASRGTGNQPQYF.

About this clone itself: The sequenced fragment ends 3 residues before the CDR3 boundary, so the rest is inferred from the germline J gene. This sequence joins TRBV5-6 and TRBJ1-2; 7 positions agree with TRBD1. The CDR3 extends over 14 amino acids. J lost 4 bases, V lost 3 bases, and 6 bases had no gene match. Looked up from germline, CDR1 is SGHDT and CDR2 is YYEEEE. Here the CDR3 reads CASSSRTGVYGYTF. Incomplete CDR3 DNA: TGTGCCAGCAGCTCCCGGACAGGCGTCTATGGC.

On this clone: The read falls 3 residues short of the CDR3 end, and the missing part is taken from the germline J gene. The chain has TRBV5-1 and TRBJ2-2; 7 bases fit TRBD1. Germline lookup yields CDR1 SGHRS and CDR2 YFSETQ. The CDR3 spans 14 residues. CDR3 bases read: TGCGCCAGCAGCATTGACAGGGCTTATGAAAAG. Its protein product is CASSIDRAYEK. The entire CDR3 protein is CASSIDRAYEKLFF.

A word on this clone: The read terminates 3 residues before the CDR3 end, so the remaining end is supplied by the germline J gene. The rearrangement joins TRBV19 to TRBJ2-5, with TRBD1 matching 12 bases. After removal of 6 bases from V and 4 bases from J, the junction contained 6 bases not matched to a gene. CDR1 is LNHDA, CDR2 SQIVND, per germline (reference sequence). CDR3 length: 15 residues. The sequenced part of the CDR3 DNA is TGTGCCAGTAGCCGGGACAGGGGGCGCCGAGAGACC. As protein: CASSRDRGRRET. The complete CDR3 sequence is CASSRDRGRRETQYF.

Turning to this clone: An end of the junction does not agree with germline; a read error may underlie this. The CDR3 is CASSRQGFYEQYF. Partial CDR3 DNA: TGCGCCAGCAGCCGCCAGGGTTTCTACGAG. The gene calls are TRBV4-2 and TRBJ2-7; TRBD1 is a possible D gene (5 bases). The read ends 3 residues early relative to the CDR3; the germline J gene fills the gap. The V gene's germline CDR1 is LGHNA and CDR2 YNFKEQ. CDR3 length: 13 amino acids.

By frequency, this clone is medium-sized. The CDR3 extends 3 residues past the end of the read, so its final part is completed from the germline J gene. The V and J genes are TRBV19 and TRBJ2-3; the D is unclear. CDR1 LNHDA and CDR2 SQIVND come from the germline V gene (reference sequence). V dropped 3 bases and J dropped 6 bases, with 4 bases sitting between them. This CDR3 has 11 residues. The sequenced CDR3 bases are TGTGCCAGTAGTATCGCGGATACG. This gives the protein CASSIADT. The CDR3 as a whole reads CASSIADTQYF.

CDR3 amino acids: CAKLGYSGNTIYF. The CDR3 bases that were read are TGTGCCAAACTAGGATACTCTGGAAACACC. The V call is TRBV10-3, the J call TRBJ1-3; D is undetermined. The sequence runs out 3 residues before the end of the CDR3; the remainder is reconstructed from the germline J gene. This CDR3 comprises 13 residues. The ends were cut back, 10 bases at V and 0 bases at J, with 10 bases in the middle. Germline assignment: CDR1 ENHRY and CDR2 SYGVKD.